This TCR beta chain was recorded in a study of T cells after yellow fever vaccination. The overall study: Preparation used SMART-Seq v4 Ultra Low Input for the low-cell-number fractions.

This CDR3 is 15 amino acids long. Unmatched junction bases numbered 6, after V lost 1 base and J lost 8 bases. Germline V gene data show CDR1 as SGHTA and CDR2 as FQGNSA. This clonotype was seen at least ten times. The TCR cDNA carried a universal primer site and UMIs from 5'RACE template switching. TCRdb itself ran the 5' RACE reads through MiXCR, one entry per CDR3 protein. The table includes more than 90,000 distinct CDR3 sequences, 7.2% detected once. The sequencing here drew on CD4+ T cells sorted from PBMCs, taken about 49 days after the first yellow fever vaccination. This chain links TRBV7-2 with TRBJ2-1; the match to TRBD2 covers 9 bases. This clonotype originated in a young man who received the YFV17D yellow fever vaccine. The CDR3 loop is CASSLVASGEDEQFF. The CDR3 DNA is TGTGCCAGCAGCTTAGTGGCTAGCGGGGAGGATGAGCAGTTCTTC.